The rows below give T cell receptor beta chains drawn from one sample of a study of blood T cell repertoires in COVID-19. The table came from immunoSEQ multiplex PCR; TCRdb's copy has only in-frame clones and leaves some out. The table includes almost 500,000 clones, about 88% detected once. What was sequenced was PBMCs or T cells enriched from blood (not recorded which). These receptors came from a woman aged 60-75 years who had recovered from COVID-19. CDR3s include the opening cysteine and the closing phenylalanine or tryptophan. A D gene is named only where the DNA matches it firmly. Expanded clones get a size class; other rows say once, few or many, or leave the size out.

TRBV4-2	TRBJ2-3	few	TRBD2	TGTGCCAGCAGCCAAGAGCGGGGGGCCTACACAGATACGCAGTATTTT	CASSQERGAYTDTQYF
TRBV2	TRBJ1-1	.	TRBD1	TGTGCCAGCAGGATGACAGGGGGCAAGGGCACTGAAGCTTTCTTT	CASRMTGGKGTEAFF
TRBV25-1	TRBJ2-3	.	.	TGTGCCAGCAGTGAATATGGGCCTAGCACAGATACGCAGTATTTT	CASSEYGPSTDTQYF
TRBV6-4	TRBJ2-4	.	TRBD1	TGTGCCAGCAGTGGACGACTCTCGACAGGGCTGAAAAACATTCAGTACTTC	CASSGRLSTGLKNIQYF
TRBV12-3/TRBV12-4	TRBJ1-2	.	.	TGTGCCACCGGACGTGAGGGAAACTATGGCTACACCTTC	CATGREGNYGYTF
TRBV6-5	TRBJ2-7	.	.	TGTGCCAGCAGAACCGGGACACGTATTACCTACGAGCAGTACTTC	CASRTGTRITYEQYF
TRBV4-2	TRBJ2-5	.	.	TGTGCCAGCAGCCAAGCCGTCCTAGAGACCCAGTACTTC	CASSQAVLETQYF
TRBV5-4	TRBJ2-7	.	TRBD2	TGTGCCAGCAGCTTGGGGGGGGGAGGGTACGAGCAGTACTTC	CASSLGGGGYEQYF
TRBV24-1	TRBJ2-1	.	.	TGTGCCACCAGTGATTCGAGACAATTCCCCAATGAGCAGTTCTTC	CATSDSRQFPNEQFF
TRBV6-5	TRBJ1-1	.	.	TGTGCCACCTCGGTCCTCACAGGGAACACTGAAGCTTTCTTT	CATSVLTGNTEAFF
TRBV29-1	TRBJ1-5	.	TRBD1	TGCAGCGTTAGGGAGACAGGGGAGTTTCAGCCCCAGCATTTT	CSVRETGEFQPQHF
TRBV7-2	TRBJ1-3	.	.	TGTGCCAGCAGCTTGACAGGACTTAGCACCATATATTTT	CASSLTGLSTIYF
TRBV5-5	TRBJ2-2	once	.	TGTGCCAGCAGCTTGGTGGGGAGTCCTAGCACCGGGGAGCTGTTTTTT	CASSLVGSPSTGELFF
TRBV3-1/TRBV3-2	TRBJ2-2	.	.	TGTGCCAGCAGCCAATTCACTAGCACCGGGGAGCTGTTTTTT	CASSQFTSTGELFF
TRBV15	TRBJ2-4	.	.	TGTGCCACCACCCAATGGTTTCAGGTTACCAAAAACATTCAGTACTTC	CATTQWFQVTKNIQYF
TRBV13	TRBJ2-3	.	.	TGTGCCAGCAGCCCATCCTGGGGCTACGGCACAGATACGCAGTATTTT	CASSPSWGYGTDTQYF
TRBV3-1/TRBV3-2	TRBJ2-3	.	TRBD2	TGTGCCAGCAGCCAATCGGGGCTAGCGGGGCGGATAGATACGCAGTATTTT	CASSQSGLAGRIDTQYF